This TCR beta chain comes out of a study of CD8+ T cells in alopecia areata. Study details: C3H/HeJ graft donors with spontaneous alopecia, aged about 6-13 months, supplied skin that was transplanted onto female C3H/HeJ mice aged about 6-11 weeks.

Sorting of pooled cutaneous lymph node cells used CD4, CD8alpha, NKG2D, NKG2ACE and other markers. As to this clone: Antigen specificity is unknown. Gene names refer to mouse genes. The missing CDR3 end, 4 residues past where the read stops, is filled in from the germline J gene.

CDR1 is MNHDT and CDR2 is YYDKIL in the germline V gene. CDR3 length equals 14 residues. General study points: Compared with normal scalp, lesional scalp had higher clonality and more expanded CD8+ clones. When scalp samples are sequenced, resident alphabeta T cells of normal skin are also captured.

Investigators isolated RNA and reverse transcribed it into cDNA to act as the sequencing template. Generated by immunoSEQ multiplex PCR, the TCRdb table keeps only in-frame clones and is missing some. The sample has under 350,000 clones, none seen only once. This sequence originates from a C3H/HeJ mouse with alopecia areata. Strain haplotype (MHC): H2-k. Specimen: CD4+ T cells sorted from a lymph node. The chain uses TRBV17 and TRBJ2-5, with D possibly TRBD1 on 5 matching bases. The CDR3 DNA, read in part, is TGTGCTAGCAGTAGCCCCAGGGCCGGGGAC. Translation gives CASSSPRAGD. In full, the CDR3 is CASSSPRAGDTQYF.